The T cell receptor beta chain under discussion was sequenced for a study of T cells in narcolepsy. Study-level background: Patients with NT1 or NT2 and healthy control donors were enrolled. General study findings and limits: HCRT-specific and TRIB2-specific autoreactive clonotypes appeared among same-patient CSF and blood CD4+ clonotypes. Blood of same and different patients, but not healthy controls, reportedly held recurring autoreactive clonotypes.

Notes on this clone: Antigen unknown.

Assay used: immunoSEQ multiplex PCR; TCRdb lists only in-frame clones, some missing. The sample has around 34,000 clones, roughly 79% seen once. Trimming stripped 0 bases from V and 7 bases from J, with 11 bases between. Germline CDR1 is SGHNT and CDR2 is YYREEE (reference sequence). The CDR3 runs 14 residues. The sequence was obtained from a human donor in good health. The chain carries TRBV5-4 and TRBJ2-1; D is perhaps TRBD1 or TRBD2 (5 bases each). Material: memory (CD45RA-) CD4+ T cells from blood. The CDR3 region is CASSLVAGTNEQFF. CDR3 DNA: TGTGCCAGCAGCTTGGTGGCCGGGACGAATGAGCAGTTCTTC.